The clone carrying this TCR beta chain has only one observation. The data derive from a study of blood T cell repertoires in COVID-19. Study details: The origin of the acute and convalescent COVID-19 samples was the United States, Italy and Spain. T cells, B-cell-depleted T cells, or PBMCs supplied cDNA or gDNA.

The CDR3 spans 18 residues. Germline loops: CDR1 SGHVS, CDR2 FQNEAQ. The junction had 14 bases not matched to a gene; V was cut back by 5 bases and J by 4 bases. As handled by the study authors: Estimated nucleated cell counts came from reference gene primer amplification. The repertoire was sequenced with immunoSEQ multiplex PCR; TCRdb's copy has only in-frame clones and lacks some. Clone size and V and J calls were adopted from that table, with D and trimming inferred from the DNA. The sample includes some 83,000 clones, roughly 80% of them seen just once. The chain couples TRBV7-8 to TRBJ2-2; 9 positions match TRBD2. Sequences were obtained from peripheral blood. This clonotype was obtained from a man aged 60-69 years with active or convalescent COVID-19. The CDR3, as DNA: TGTGCCAGCAGCCGCCGATGGCGGGGGGGCCGGGGCACCGGGGAGCTGTTTTTT. Protein sequence: CASSRRWRGGRGTGELFF.